This T cell receptor (beta chain) was identified in a study of PD-1 blockade in mismatch repair-deficient tumors. Generated by immunoSEQ multiplex PCR, the TCRdb table keeps only in-frame clones and is missing some. This repertoire shows some 120,000 clones, around 80% found once; its top ten account for about 4.5%. PCR or immunohistochemistry showed mismatch repair deficiency in every enrolled patient. TCRs were sequenced from a few patients responding to pembrolizumab. This clone was counted a single time. Trimming pared 2 bases from V and 3 bases from J, leaving 25 bases between. This CDR3 region has 19 residues. Germline CDR1 SGHAT, CDR2 FQNNGV.

The sequences come from peripheral blood, collected roughly 13 months after starting pembrolizumab. The receptor was derived from an adult with mismatch repair-deficient cancer. The V call is TRBV11-2, the J call TRBJ1-1, with D possibly being TRBD1 (6 bases). The CDR3 coding sequence is TGTGCCAGCAGCTTATATAGGGTCAGGGGTCGGGCTGGGGACACTGAAGCTTTCTTT. Translated: CASSLYRVRGRAGDTEAFF.